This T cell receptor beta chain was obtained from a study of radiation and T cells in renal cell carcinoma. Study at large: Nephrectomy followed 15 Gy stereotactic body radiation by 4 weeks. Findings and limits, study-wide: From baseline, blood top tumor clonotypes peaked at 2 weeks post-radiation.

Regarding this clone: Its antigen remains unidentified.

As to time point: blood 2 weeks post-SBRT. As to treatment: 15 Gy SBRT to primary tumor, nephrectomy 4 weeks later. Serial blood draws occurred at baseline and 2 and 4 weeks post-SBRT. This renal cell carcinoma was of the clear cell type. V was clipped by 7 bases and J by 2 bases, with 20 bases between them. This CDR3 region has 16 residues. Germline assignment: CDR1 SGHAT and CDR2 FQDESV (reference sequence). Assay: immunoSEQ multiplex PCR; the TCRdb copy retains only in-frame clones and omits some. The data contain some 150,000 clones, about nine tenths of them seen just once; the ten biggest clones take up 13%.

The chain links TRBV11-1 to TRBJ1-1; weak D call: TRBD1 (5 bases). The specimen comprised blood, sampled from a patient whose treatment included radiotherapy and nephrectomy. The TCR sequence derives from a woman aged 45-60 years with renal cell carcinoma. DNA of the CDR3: TGTGCCAGCACCTTTGGGGACGTTGCCTCTAACACTGAAGCTTTCTTT. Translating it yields CASTFGDVASNTEAFF.